The 32 T cell receptor beta chains reported below all come from one sample, sequenced in a study of blood T cell repertoires in COVID-19. Sequencing used immunoSEQ multiplex PCR; TCRdb keeps in-frame clones, though not all of them. The sample has about 330,000 clones, roughly 85% seen once; the top ten hold around 7.2%. The source material was peripheral blood. These receptors were collected from a human donor in a cohort sampled during active COVID-19.

The V call is TRBV7-9, the J call TRBJ2-7, with 7 bases that match TRBD1. This CDR3 has 13 amino acids. Germline V gene sequence: CDR1 SEHNR, CDR2 FQNEAQ (reference sequence). The V gene end was trimmed by 6 bases and the J gene end by 3 bases; junction bases not matched to a gene: 5. As DNA, the CDR3 is TGTGCCAGCAGTTACAGGGGAAGCTACGAGCAGTACTTC. It specifies CASSYRGSYEQYF.

The V and J genes are TRBV2 and TRBJ2-1; TRBD2 matches at 15 bases. The CDR3 extends over 15 amino acids. The germline CDR1 and CDR2 sequences are SNHLY and FYNNEI. The V gene end was trimmed by 4 bases and the J gene end by 9 bases; junction bases not matched to a gene: 4. The CDR3 loop is CASSAPGLAGGEQFF. The DNA for the CDR3 is TGTGCCAGCAGTGCCCCGGGACTAGCGGGGGGTGAGCAGTTCTTC.

The rearrangement joins TRBV19 to TRBJ1-4; D not certain. V dropped 7 bases and J dropped 7 bases, with 7 bases sitting between them. The CDR3 length is 11 residues. Germline loops: CDR1 LNHDA, CDR2 SQIVND (reference sequence). CDR3 coding DNA: TGTGCCAGTAACGGCGGTGAAAAACTGTTTTTT. It yields the protein CASNGGEKLFF.

The chain uses TRBV27 and TRBJ2-7; 9 bases match TRBD2. The CDR3 runs to 14 residues. CDR1 and CDR2 from the germline V gene are MNHEY and SMNVEV (reference sequence). The J segment lost 5 bases and the V segment lost 7 bases, leaving 9 bases of the junction unmatched. The CDR3 loop is CASTSGGIPHEQYF. The CDR3 DNA reads TGTGCCAGCACGAGCGGGGGGATCCCCCACGAGCAGTACTTC.

This chain uses TRBV21-1 with TRBJ1-2. TRBV21-1 is a listed pseudogene. The CDR3 runs to 14 residues. CDR3 sequence: CASPISGGAYGYTF. CDR3 in DNA: TGTGCCAGCCCCATAAGTGGAGGGGCGTATGGCTACACCTTC.

This clone showed up just a few times. The chain couples TRBV10-1 to TRBJ2-1; 8 positions match TRBD1. V lost 6 bases to trimming and J lost 7 bases; unmatched junction nucleotides: 17. The length of the CDR3 is 17 residues. The germline V gene encodes CDR1 WNHNN and CDR2 SYGVQD (reference sequence). The CDR3: CASSSGTGLGKGNEQFF. CDR3 DNA: TGCGCCAGCAGCTCCGGGACAGGCCTCGGCAAAGGAAATGAGCAGTTCTTC.

CDR3 in DNA: TGTGCCAGCAGTTCAGGACAGGTCCAAACCTCCCAATATGGCTACACCTTC. Translating it yields CASSSGQVQTSQYGYTF. The rearrangement uses TRBV28 and TRBJ1-2; 7 bases line up with TRBD1. J gave up 5 bases and V 4 bases, and 16 bases lay outside the gene matches. The CDR3 is 17 residues long. CDR1 and CDR2 (germline): MDHEN, SYDVKM.

As DNA, the CDR3 is TGCGCCAGCAGCTGGGGACAGGGTGGGGATGAGCAGTTCTTC. Translated: CASSWGQGGDEQFF. The rearrangement links TRBV5-1 to TRBJ2-1; 9 bases fit TRBD1. The CDR3 loop spans 14 amino acids. Germline V CDR1 and CDR2: SGHRS, YFSETQ. The ends lost 3 bases at V and 8 bases at J; junction bases unmatched: 6.

This chain uses TRBV29-1 with TRBJ1-2; D gene unclear. Trimming shortened V by 3 bases and J by 5 bases, and 10 bases separated the two germline ends. The CDR3 sequence is 12 residues long. Germline loops: CDR1 SQVTM, CDR2 ANQGSEA. CDR3 amino acids: CSVEEDGYGYTF. The CDR3 nucleotides are TGCAGCGTTGAGGAGGATGGTTATGGCTACACCTTC. Full variable domain (remainder filled in from reference TRBV29-1 and TRBJ1-2): SAVISQKPSRDICQRGTSLTIQCQVDSQVTMMFWYRQQPGQSLTLIATANQGSEATYESGFVIDKFPISRPNLTFSTLTVSNMSPEDSSIYLCSVEEDGYGYTFGSGTRLTVV.

J is TRBJ1-5 and V is TRBV30, with D perhaps TRBD1 (5 bases). In germline, CDR1 is GTSNPN, CDR2 SVGIG (reference sequence). The ends were cut back, 5 bases at V and 6 bases at J, with 14 bases in the middle. The CDR3 length is 13 residues. The CDR3 sequence: CAWALGGTQPQHF. DNA for the CDR3: TGTGCCTGGGCCTTGGGGGGTACTCAGCCCCAGCATTTT.

The genes are TRBV24-1 and TRBJ2-3, with a tentative D call TRBD2 (6 bases). V lost 5 bases and J lost 5, with 7 bases in between. Germline CDR1 and CDR2: KGHDR and SFDVKD. The CDR3 totals 12 residues. CDR3 amino acids: CATSAGVDTQYF. The CDR3 nucleotides are TGTGCCACCAGTGCGGGGGTAGATACGCAGTATTTT.

This clone was counted only a few times. In nucleotides, the CDR3 is TGTGCCAGCAGCCCCACAGGGGGCTCGAATCAGCCCCAGCATTTT. Translation gives CASSPTGGSNQPQHF. The chain joins TRBV3-1 (or the pseudogene TRBV3-2) to TRBJ1-5; TRBD1 matches at 9 bases. Germline V gene sequence: CDR1 LGHDT, CDR2 YNNKEL (reference sequence). With 4 bases clipped from V and 4 bases from J, the junction kept 5 bases outside the gene matches. The CDR3 contains 15 residues.

This clone was counted only a few times. This chain links TRBV5-6 with TRBJ2-1; TRBD2 aligns across 10 bases. Germline CDR1 SGHDT, CDR2 YYEEEE. The CDR3 totals 15 residues. J was trimmed by 11 bases and V by 4 bases; bases with no gene match: 12. Here the CDR3 reads CASSPGWSGGAQQFF. DNA of the CDR3: TGTGCCAGCAGCCCTGGCTGGAGCGGGGGGGCCCAGCAGTTCTTC.

V gene TRBV2 combines with J gene TRBJ2-1; 8 nucleotides agree with TRBD1. Germline V lookup: CDR1 SNHLY, CDR2 FYNNEI. V trimming: 3 bases; J trimming: 10 bases; junction bases outside the gene matches: 2. This CDR3 region has 12 residues. CDR3 amino acids: CASSEGQAEQFF. CDR3 bases: TGTGCCAGCAGTGAGGGACAGGCGGAGCAGTTCTTC. Complete variable domain (other parts from reference TRBV2 and TRBJ2-1): EPEVTQTPSHQVTQMGQEVILRCVPISNHLYFYWYRQILGQKVEFLVSFYNNEISEKSEIFDDQFSVERPDGSNFTLKIRSTKLEDSAMYFCASSEGQAEQFFGPGTRLTVL.

The chain has TRBV4-2 and TRBJ2-2, with TRBD1 identical over 7 bases. Trimming cost V 2 bases and J 0 bases; bases outside gene matches: 0. The CDR3 is 15 amino acids. Germline V gene sequence: CDR1 LGHNA, CDR2 YNFKEQ. CDR3 loop: CASSQTGANTGELFF. In nucleotides, the CDR3 is TGTGCCAGCAGCCAAACAGGGGCGAACACCGGGGAGCTGTTTTTT.

This clone was picked up one time. The V gene is TRBV19, the J gene TRBJ1-5; D is ambiguous. The CDR3 has 14 amino acids. Germline CDR1 reads LNHDA; CDR2 reads SQIVND (reference sequence). V lost 1 base to trimming and J lost 6 bases, with 10 bases between them. This CDR3 is CASSIARLTQPQHF. CDR3 nucleotide sequence: TGTGCCAGTAGTATAGCGAGGTTGACTCAGCCCCAGCATTTT. Looking up the rest from reference TRBV19 and TRBJ1-5 gives the full variable domain: DGGITQSPKYLFRKEGQNVTLSCEQNLNHDAMYWYRQDPGQGLRLIYYSQIVNDFQKGDIAEGYSVSREKKESFPLTVTSAQKNPTAFYLCASSIARLTQPQHFGDGTRLSIL.

The rearrangement links TRBV18 to TRBJ1-2; D is uncertain. Trimming shortened V by 6 bases and J by 4 bases, and 18 bases separated the two germline ends. From germline, CDR1 is KGHSH and CDR2 LQKENI. This CDR3 is built from 15 residues. CDR3 residues: CASSLGGEPGYGYTF. The CDR3 region has the DNA TGTGCCAGCTCCCTGGGTGGAGAGCCGGGCTATGGCTACACCTTC.

This clone was observed a single time. V gene TRBV5-4 combines with J gene TRBJ2-7; D possibly corresponds to TRBD2 (6 bases). This CDR3 spans 14 amino acids. V gave up 2 bases and J gave up 2 bases, with 11 bases separating them. From germline, CDR1 is SGHNT and CDR2 YYREEE (reference sequence). Written as DNA, the CDR3 is TGTGCCAGCAGCTTTTGGGGGGAGACCTACGAGCAGTACTTC. It encodes CASSFWGETYEQYF.

The chain couples TRBV11-2 to TRBJ2-6; possible D gene TRBD1, 5 bases. Trimming left V 3 bases short and J 4 bases short, with 10 bases between. CDR3 length: 15 amino acids. The germline V gene encodes CDR1 SGHAT and CDR2 FQNNGV. The CDR3 sequence is CASSFGHLGANVLTF. CDR3 DNA: TGTGCCAGCAGCTTTGGACATTTGGGGGCCAACGTCCTGACTTTC.

A note on this clone: Other DNA sequences of this sample code for an identical CDR3. This chain links TRBV6-5 with TRBJ2-2; 7 bases line up with TRBD1. The CDR3 covers 15 residues. The V segment lost 6 bases and the J segment 1 base; nucleotides outside the gene matches: 5. Germline CDR1 is MNHEY and CDR2 is SVGAGI. The CDR3 region is CASSLDRRNTGELFF. The DNA of the CDR3 is TGTGCCAGCAGCCTGGACAGGCGGAACACCGGGGAGCTGTTTTTT.

The chain combines TRBV24-1 with TRBJ2-5; 7 bases match TRBD1. CDR1 and CDR2 (germline): KGHDR, SFDVKD. The CDR3 consists of 11 residues. Trimming at V came to 9 bases and at J to 4 bases, leaving 1 base not matched to a gene. Here the CDR3 reads CATRDRETQYF. CDR3 DNA sequence: TGTGCCACCCGGGACAGAGAGACCCAGTACTTC.

V usage is TRBV11-2 and J usage is TRBJ1-1; 7 positions agree with TRBD1. Per germline, CDR1 SGHAT and CDR2 FQNNGV. Germline trimming cut 3 bases from V and 6 bases from J; bases unmatched to any gene: 4. The CDR3 sequence is 13 residues long. The DNA of the CDR3 is TGTGCCAGCAGCTTTAGAGGGGGCCCTGAAGCTTTCTTT. It codes for CASSFRGGPEAFF.

The chain couples TRBV5-1 to TRBJ1-6, with no clear D. The CDR3 has 17 residues. V was shortened by 3 bases and J by 5 bases, with 18 bases between the two germline ends. Per the germline V gene, CDR1 is SGHRS and CDR2 is YFSETQ. CDR3 sequence: CASSSKPYAADNSPLHF. CDR3 nucleotide sequence: TGCGCCAGCAGCTCGAAACCATACGCGGCGGATAATTCACCCCTCCACTTT.

V gene TRBV13 combines with J gene TRBJ1-3, with 7 nucleotides matching TRBD1. The CDR3 length is 14 residues. The germline gives CDR1 PRHDT, CDR2 FYEKMQ (reference sequence). With 3 bases clipped from V and 5 bases from J, the junction kept 4 bases outside the gene matches. The CDR3 nucleotides are TGTGCCAGCAGCTTTCGACAGGGCCGAAACACCATATATTTT. Translation: CASSFRQGRNTIYF.

This clone was observed a few times. The chain recombines TRBV14 with TRBJ1-1; D call uncertain. Germline V gives CDR1 SGHDN, CDR2 FVKESK. The length of the CDR3 is 13 residues. Trimming stripped 1 base from V and 9 bases from J, with 12 bases between. In DNA, the CDR3 is TGTGCCAGCAGCCAAGTTACAGTCCGCCAAGCTTTCTTT. Its translation: CASSQVTVRQAFF.

The CDR3 coding sequence is TGTGCCAGCATCGCAGGGGGCGAGGGCTACACCTTC. Amino acid sequence: CASIAGGEGYTF. The chain is built from TRBV2 and TRBJ1-2; TRBD1 agrees at 8 bases. Trimming took 7 bases from V and 8 from J; bases not matched to a gene: 6. This CDR3 comprises 12 residues. The V gene's germline CDR1 is SNHLY and CDR2 FYNNEI.

This chain uses TRBV6-5 with TRBJ2-2; 8 positions match TRBD2. This CDR3 region has 14 residues. The germline V gene encodes CDR1 MNHEY and CDR2 SVGAGI. Trimming took 6 bases from V and 6 from J; bases not matched to a gene: 6. The CDR3 DNA is TGTGCCAGCAGGCGTAGCGGGGTGGCCGGGGAGCTGTTTTTT. Translated: CASRRSGVAGELFF.

The V call is TRBV9, the J call TRBJ1-1, with D possibly being TRBD1 (5 bases). In germline, CDR1 is SGDLS, CDR2 YYNGEE. The CDR3 is made up of 15 amino acids. V lost 3 bases and J lost 4, with 16 bases in between. CDR3 loop: CASSAMGGWGTEAFF. The DNA for the CDR3 is TGTGCCAGCAGCGCCATGGGGGGTTGGGGCACTGAAGCTTTCTTT.

V is TRBV7-8 and J is TRBJ1-5; 7 bases are a match to TRBD1. The CDR3 totals 15 residues. Germline V gives CDR1 SGHVS, CDR2 FQNEAQ. The V gene end was trimmed by 5 bases and the J gene end by 3 bases; junction bases not matched to a gene: 7. The CDR3 nucleotides read TGTGCCAGCAGCCTTCGACAGGGACTCAATCAGCCCCAGCATTTT. Residues: CASSLRQGLNQPQHF.

J is TRBJ1-2 and V is TRBV12-3 or TRBV12-4, with TRBD1 matching 7 bases. CDR3 length: 13 amino acids. J lost 7 bases, V lost 6 bases, and 8 bases had no gene match. The CDR3 loop reads CASSLRQGAGYTF. The CDR3 coding sequence is TGTGCCAGCAGCCTACGACAGGGCGCTGGCTACACCTTC.

The gene calls are TRBV10-2 and TRBJ2-3; D is uncertain. The germline CDR1 and CDR2 sequences are WSHSY and SAAADI. This CDR3 contains 11 residues. The V end lost 6 bases, the J end lost 2 bases, and 3 bases lay between the germline ends. Written as DNA, the CDR3 is TGCGCCAGCAGACTCACAGATACGCAGTATTTT. It codes for CASRLTDTQYF.

The chain carries TRBV7-8 and TRBJ2-7; no definite D call. Deletions cut 1 base from V and 0 bases from J, with 7 bases between. CDR1 SGHVS and CDR2 FQNEAQ come from the germline V gene. The CDR3 length is 14 residues. The CDR3 here is CASSLVASSYEQYF. As DNA, the CDR3 is TGTGCCAGCAGCTTAGTGGCAAGCTCCTACGAGCAGTACTTC.